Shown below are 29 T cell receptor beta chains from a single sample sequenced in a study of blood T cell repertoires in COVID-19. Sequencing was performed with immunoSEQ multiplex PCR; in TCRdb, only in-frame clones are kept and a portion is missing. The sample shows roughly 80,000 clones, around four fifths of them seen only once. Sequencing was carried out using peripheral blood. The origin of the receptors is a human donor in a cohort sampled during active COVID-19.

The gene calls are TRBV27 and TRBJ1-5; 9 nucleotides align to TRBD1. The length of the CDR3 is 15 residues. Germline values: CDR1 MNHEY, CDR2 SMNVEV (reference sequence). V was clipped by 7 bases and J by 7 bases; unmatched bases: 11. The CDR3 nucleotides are TGTGCCAGCAAAACAAACAGGGGGCTGGGGCAGCCCCAGCATTTT. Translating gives CASKTNRGLGQPQHF.

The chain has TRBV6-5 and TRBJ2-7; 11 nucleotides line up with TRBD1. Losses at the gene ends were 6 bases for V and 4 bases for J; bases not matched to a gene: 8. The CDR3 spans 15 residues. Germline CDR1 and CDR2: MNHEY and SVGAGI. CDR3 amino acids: CASSSNRDRGYEQYF. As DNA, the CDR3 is TGTGCCAGCAGCTCGAACCGGGACAGGGGGTACGAGCAGTACTTC.

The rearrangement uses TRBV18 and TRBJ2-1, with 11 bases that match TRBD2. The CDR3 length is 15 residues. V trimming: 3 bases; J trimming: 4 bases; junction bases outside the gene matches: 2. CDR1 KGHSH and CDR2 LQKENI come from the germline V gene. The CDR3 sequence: CASSPGLAEYNEQFF. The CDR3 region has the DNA TGTGCCAGCTCACCGGGACTAGCGGAATACAATGAGCAGTTCTTC.

The CDR3 region has the DNA TGTGCCAGCAGTCTCAATCAGGGGGGCGAGCAGTACTTC. It yields the protein CASSLNQGGEQYF. V and J are TRBV28 and TRBJ2-7, with a weak D call TRBD1 (7 bases). Germline V gene data show CDR1 as MDHEN and CDR2 as SYDVKM. Trimming cost V 5 bases and J 6 bases, with 14 bases left between them. The CDR3 has 13 amino acids.

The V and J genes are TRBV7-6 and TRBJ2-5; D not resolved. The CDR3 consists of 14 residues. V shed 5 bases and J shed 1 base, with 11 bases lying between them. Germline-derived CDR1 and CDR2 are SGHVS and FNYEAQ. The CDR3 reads CASSTLGPQETQYF. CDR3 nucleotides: TGTGCCAGCAGCACATTGGGCCCCCAAGAGACCCAGTACTTC.

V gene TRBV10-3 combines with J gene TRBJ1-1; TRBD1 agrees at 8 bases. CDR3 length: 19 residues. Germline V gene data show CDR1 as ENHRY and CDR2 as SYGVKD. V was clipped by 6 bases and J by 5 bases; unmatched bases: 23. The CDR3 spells CAISFHPLTWVQGGTEAFF. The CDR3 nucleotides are TGTGCCATCAGCTTTCACCCCCTTACCTGGGTACAGGGGGGGACTGAAGCTTTCTTT.

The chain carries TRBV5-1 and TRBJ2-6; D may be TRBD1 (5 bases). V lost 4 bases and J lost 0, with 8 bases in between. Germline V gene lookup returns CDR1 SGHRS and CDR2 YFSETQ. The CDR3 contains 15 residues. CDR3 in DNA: TGCGCCAGCAGCCTACAGGCCTCTGGGGCCAACGTCCTGACTTTC. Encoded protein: CASSLQASGANVLTF.

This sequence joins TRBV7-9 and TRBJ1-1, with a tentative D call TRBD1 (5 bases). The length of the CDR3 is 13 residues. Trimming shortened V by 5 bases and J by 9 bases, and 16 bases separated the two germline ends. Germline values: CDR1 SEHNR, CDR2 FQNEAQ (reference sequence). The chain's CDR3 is CASSQPMGLKAFF. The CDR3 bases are TGTGCCAGCAGCCAACCGATGGGACTAAAAGCTTTCTTT.

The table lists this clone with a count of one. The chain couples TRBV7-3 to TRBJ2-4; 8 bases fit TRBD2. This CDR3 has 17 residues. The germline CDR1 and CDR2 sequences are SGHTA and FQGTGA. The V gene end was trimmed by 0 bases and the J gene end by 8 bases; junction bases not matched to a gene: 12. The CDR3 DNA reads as TGTGCCAGCAGCTTAACCGCTAGCGGGTCCCCCGGGGACATTCAGTACTTC. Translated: CASSLTASGSPGDIQYF.

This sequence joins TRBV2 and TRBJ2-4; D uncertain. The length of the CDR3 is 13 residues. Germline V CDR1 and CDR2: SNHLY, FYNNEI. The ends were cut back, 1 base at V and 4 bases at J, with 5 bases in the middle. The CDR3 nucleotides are TGTGCCAGCAGTGAAGACAGAAAAAACATTCAGTACTTC. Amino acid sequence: CASSEDRKNIQYF.

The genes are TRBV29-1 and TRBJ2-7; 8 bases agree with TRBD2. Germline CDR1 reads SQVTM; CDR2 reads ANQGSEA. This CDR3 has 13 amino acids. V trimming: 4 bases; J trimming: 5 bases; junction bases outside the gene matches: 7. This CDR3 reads CSVGLTSDHEQYF. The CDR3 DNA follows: TGCAGCGTTGGTCTGACTAGCGACCACGAGCAGTACTTC.

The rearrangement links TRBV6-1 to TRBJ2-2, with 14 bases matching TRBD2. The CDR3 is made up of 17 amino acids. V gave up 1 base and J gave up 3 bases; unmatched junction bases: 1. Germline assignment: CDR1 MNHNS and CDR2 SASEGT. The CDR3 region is CASSEGTSGGHTGELFF. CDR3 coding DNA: TGTGCCAGCAGTGAAGGGACTAGCGGGGGGCACACCGGGGAGCTGTTTTTT.

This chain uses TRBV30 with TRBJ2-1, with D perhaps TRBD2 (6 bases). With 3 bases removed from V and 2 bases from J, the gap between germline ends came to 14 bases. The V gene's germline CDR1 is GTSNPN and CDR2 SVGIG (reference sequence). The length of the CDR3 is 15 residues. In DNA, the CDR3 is TGTGCCTGGAGCGCGGGACCGCTGGCCTACAATGAGCAGTTCTTC. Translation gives CAWSAGPLAYNEQFF.

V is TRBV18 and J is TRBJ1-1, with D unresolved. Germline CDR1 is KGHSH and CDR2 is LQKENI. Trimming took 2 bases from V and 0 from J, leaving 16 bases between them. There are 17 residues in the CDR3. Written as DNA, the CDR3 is TGTGCCAGCTCACCATTTATCCGCGATTCTATGAACACTGAAGCTTTCTTT. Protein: CASSPFIRDSMNTEAFF.

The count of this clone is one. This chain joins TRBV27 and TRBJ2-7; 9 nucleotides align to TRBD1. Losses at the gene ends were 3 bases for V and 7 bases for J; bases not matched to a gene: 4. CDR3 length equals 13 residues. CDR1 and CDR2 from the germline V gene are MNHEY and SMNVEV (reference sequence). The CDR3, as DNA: TGTGCCAGCAGTTTCCGGGACAGGGATGAGCAGTACTTC. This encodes CASSFRDRDEQYF.

CDR3 loop: CASSFETEYEQYF. CDR3 bases: TGTGCCAGCAGCTTCGAGACAGAATACGAGCAGTACTTC. This chain joins TRBV11-3 and TRBJ2-7, with D possibly matching TRBD1 (5 bases). The CDR3 is 13 residues long. The germline gives CDR1 SGHNT, CDR2 YENEEA. Trimming took off 3 bases at V and 4 bases at J, with 10 bases between the two ends.

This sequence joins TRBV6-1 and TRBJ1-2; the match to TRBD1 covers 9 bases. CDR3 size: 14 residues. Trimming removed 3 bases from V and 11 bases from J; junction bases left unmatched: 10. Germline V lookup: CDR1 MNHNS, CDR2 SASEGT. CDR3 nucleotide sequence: TGTGCCAGCAGTGATGGACAGGGGCGCTTGGAATACACCTTC. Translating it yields CASSDGQGRLEYTF.

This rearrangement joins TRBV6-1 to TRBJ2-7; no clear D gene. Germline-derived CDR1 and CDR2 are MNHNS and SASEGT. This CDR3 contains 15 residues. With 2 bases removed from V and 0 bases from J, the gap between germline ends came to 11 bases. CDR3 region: CASSELAGFSYEQYF. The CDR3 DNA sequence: TGTGCCAGCAGTGAACTTGCAGGCTTCTCCTACGAGCAGTACTTC.

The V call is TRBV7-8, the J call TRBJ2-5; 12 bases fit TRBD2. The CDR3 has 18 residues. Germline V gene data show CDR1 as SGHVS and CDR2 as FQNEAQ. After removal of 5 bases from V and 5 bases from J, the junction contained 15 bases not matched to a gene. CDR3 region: CASSTTAASGGARETQYF. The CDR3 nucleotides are TGTGCCAGCAGCACAACAGCGGCTAGCGGGGGGGCCCGGGAGACCCAGTACTTC.

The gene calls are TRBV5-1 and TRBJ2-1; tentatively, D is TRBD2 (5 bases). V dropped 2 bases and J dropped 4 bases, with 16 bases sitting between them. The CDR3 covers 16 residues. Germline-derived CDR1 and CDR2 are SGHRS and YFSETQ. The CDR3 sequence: CASSLIRNSGYNEQFF. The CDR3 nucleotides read TGCGCCAGCAGCTTAATCAGGAATTCGGGGTACAATGAGCAGTTCTTC.

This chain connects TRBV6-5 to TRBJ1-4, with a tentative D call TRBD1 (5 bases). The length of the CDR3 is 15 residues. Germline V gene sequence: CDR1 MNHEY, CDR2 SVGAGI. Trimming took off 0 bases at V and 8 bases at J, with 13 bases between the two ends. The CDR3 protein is CASSYSQGILEKLFF. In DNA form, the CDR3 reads TGTGCCAGCAGTTACTCCCAGGGAATATTAGAAAAACTGTTTTTT.

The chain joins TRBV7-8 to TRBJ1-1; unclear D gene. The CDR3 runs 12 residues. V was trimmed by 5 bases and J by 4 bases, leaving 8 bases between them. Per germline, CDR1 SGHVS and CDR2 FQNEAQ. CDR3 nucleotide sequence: TGTGCCAGCAGCCCCCTTTCCACTGAAGCTTTCTTT. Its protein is CASSPLSTEAFF.

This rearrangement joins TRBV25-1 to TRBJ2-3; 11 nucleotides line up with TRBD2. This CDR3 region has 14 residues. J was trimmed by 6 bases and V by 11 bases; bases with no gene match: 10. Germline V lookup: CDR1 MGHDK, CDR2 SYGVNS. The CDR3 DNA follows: TGTGCCTCCTCACTAGCGGGAGTCTGGGATACGCAGTATTTT. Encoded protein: CASSLAGVWDTQYF.

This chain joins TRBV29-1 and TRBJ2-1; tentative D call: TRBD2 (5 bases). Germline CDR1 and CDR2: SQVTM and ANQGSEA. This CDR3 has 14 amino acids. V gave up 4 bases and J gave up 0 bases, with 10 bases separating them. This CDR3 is CSVGGGSSYNEQFF. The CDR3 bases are TGCAGCGTTGGAGGAGGTAGCTCCTACAATGAGCAGTTCTTC.

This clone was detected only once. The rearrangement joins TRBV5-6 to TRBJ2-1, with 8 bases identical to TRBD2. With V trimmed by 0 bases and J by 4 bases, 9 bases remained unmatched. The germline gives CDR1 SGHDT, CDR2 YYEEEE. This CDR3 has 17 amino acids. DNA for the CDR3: TGTGCCAGCAGCTTGGGAATGGCGGGGGGCCTGTACAATGAGCAGTTCTTC. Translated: CASSLGMAGGLYNEQFF.

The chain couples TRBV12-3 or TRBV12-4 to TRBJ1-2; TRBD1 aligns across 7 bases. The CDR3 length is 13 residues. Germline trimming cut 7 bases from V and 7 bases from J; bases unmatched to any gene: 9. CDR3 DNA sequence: TGTGCCAGCAAACTTTTCGACAGGGTTGGCTACACCTTC. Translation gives CASKLFDRVGYTF.

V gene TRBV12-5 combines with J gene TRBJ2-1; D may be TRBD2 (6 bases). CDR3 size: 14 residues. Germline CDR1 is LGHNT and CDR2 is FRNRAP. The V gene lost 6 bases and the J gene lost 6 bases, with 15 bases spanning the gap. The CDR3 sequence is CASGRARGFNEQFF. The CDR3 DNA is TGTGCTAGTGGCAGGGCACGGGGGTTCAATGAGCAGTTCTTC.

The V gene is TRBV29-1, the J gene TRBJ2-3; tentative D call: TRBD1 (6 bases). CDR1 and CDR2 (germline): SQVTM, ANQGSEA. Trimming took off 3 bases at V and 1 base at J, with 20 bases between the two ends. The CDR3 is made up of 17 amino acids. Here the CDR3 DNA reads TGCAGCGTTGACTCCTCCCCCTCAGGGGTCCGCACAGATACGCAGTATTTT. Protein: CSVDSSPSGVRTDTQYF.

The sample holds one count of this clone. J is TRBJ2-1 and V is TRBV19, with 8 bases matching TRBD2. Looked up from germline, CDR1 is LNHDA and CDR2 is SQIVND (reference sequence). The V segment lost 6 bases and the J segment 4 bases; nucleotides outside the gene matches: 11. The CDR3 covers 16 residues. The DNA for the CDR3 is TGTGCCAGTAGCCCCCCTCTGGCGGGGGGATACAATGAGCAGTTCTTC. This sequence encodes CASSPPLAGGYNEQFF.